What follows are 5 T cell receptor beta chains derived from one specimen sequenced in a study of CD8 T cells in Susac syndrome. It was with random hexamers that 0.5 to 1 ug RNA was reverse transcribed. Using its own MiXCR run on the immunoSEQ multiplex PCR reads, TCRdb lists one record per CDR3 protein. The repertoire includes fewer than 200,000 distinct CDR3 sequences, 85% to 95% of them detected once, and 0.1% sits in the top ten. The sequenced sample consisted of CD4+ T cells from PBMCs. The receptors were sampled from a human donor in good health.

The rearrangement uses TRBV20-1 and TRBJ2-7; tentative D call: TRBD2 (6 bases). This CDR3 has 14 amino acids. The germline CDR1 and CDR2 sequences are DFQATT and SNEGSKA (reference sequence). Deletions cut 1 base from V and 0 bases from J, with 10 bases between. CDR3: CSARVGGLSYEQYF. CDR3 DNA sequence: TGCAGTGCTAGAGTGGGAGGCCTCTCCTACGAGCAGTACTTC.

The chain combines TRBV7-2 with TRBJ2-4; D is possibly TRBD2 (5 bases). This CDR3 has 14 amino acids. Between the trimmed V and J ends, which lost 2 bases and 9 bases, there was a span of 14 bases. CDR1 is SGHTA and CDR2 is FQGNSA in the germline V gene. The CDR3 nucleotides are TGTGCCAGCAGCTTAATCCCCGGGAACGGCATTCAGTACTTC. It specifies CASSLIPGNGIQYF. Together with reference TRBV7-2 and TRBJ2-4, the CDR3 gives the full variable domain: GAGVSQSPSNKVTEKGKDVELRCDPISGHTALYWYRQSLGQGLEFLIYFQGNSAPDKSGLPSDRFSAERTGGSVSTLTIQRTQQEDSAVYLCASSLIPGNGIQYFGAGTRLSVL.

In the case of this clonotype: A read error may produce the germline difference seen at one junction end. The CDR3: CSAMEAGENIQYF. The CDR3 nucleotides are TGCAGCGCTATGGAGGCGGGCGAAAACATTCAGTACTTC. The chain has TRBV20-1 and TRBJ2-4; D perhaps matches TRBD2 (5 bases). The CDR3 has 13 residues. Germline CDR1 DFQATT, CDR2 SNEGSKA (reference sequence).

The V and J genes are TRBV7-2 and TRBJ2-1; tentative D call: TRBD2 (6 bases). The CDR3 totals 13 residues. Deletions cut 0 bases from V and 8 bases from J, with 8 bases between. Germline values: CDR1 SGHTA, CDR2 FQGNSA. This chain's CDR3 is CASSLARDDEQFF. The CDR3 DNA sequence: TGTGCCAGCAGCTTAGCGCGGGACGATGAGCAGTTCTTC.

The chain couples TRBV7-8 to TRBJ2-7; 12 positions match TRBD2. Germline CDR1 SGHVS, CDR2 FQNEAQ. The CDR3 runs to 17 residues. The V gene end was trimmed by 1 base and the J gene end by 2 bases; junction bases not matched to a gene: 6. The CDR3 sequence: CASSLVRLAGGPYEQYF. The DNA for the CDR3 is TGTGCCAGCAGCTTAGTACGGCTAGCGGGAGGGCCCTACGAGCAGTACTTC.